The source of this TCR beta chain is a study of T cells in Graves' hyperthyroidism and ophthalmopathy. Study details: Peripheral blood collection took place at initial diagnosis, before any treatment. The study, taken as a whole, reports: Most clonotypes that expanded in the thyroid above 0.001 also showed up in blood.

J gave up 4 bases and V 6 bases, and 3 bases lay outside the gene matches. The germline CDR1 and CDR2 sequences are SQVTM and ANQGSEA. This CDR3 is 12 amino acids long. Orbital computed tomography, thyroid ultrasound, serum thyroxine and TRAb, and clinical symptoms together informed the diagnoses. The PBMCs studied were ones that came from about 10 ml fresh peripheral blood. RNA transcripts were the template for amplifying TCR beta CDR3 regions. HTBI primers drove first-round RT-PCR of the TCR CDR3. TCRdb used MiXCR to reprocess the multiplex PCR reads, holding one entry per CDR3 protein. There are roughly 200,000 distinct CDR3 sequences in the sample; around 17% occur only once, and just under 45% lies in the top ten. This clonotype was counted ten times or more. Its target is unknown.

The material sequenced was blood. This chain joins TRBV29-1 and TRBJ1-1; 9 nucleotides align to TRBD1. This receptor was obtained from a man aged 40-55 years with Graves' hyperthyroidism. The CDR3 region is CSVLTGGTEAFF. Here the CDR3 DNA reads TGCAGCGTGCTGACAGGGGGCACTGAAGCTTTCTTT.